This TCR beta chain stems from a study of OX40 agonist ivuxolimab in advanced cancers. Profiled with immunoSEQ multiplex PCR; TCRdb holds only in-frame clones, not every one. The sample includes some 49,000 clones, 75% to 80% of them seen just once. Trimming pared 6 bases from V and 0 bases from J, leaving 12 bases between. The CDR3 is made up of 14 amino acids. From germline, CDR1 is SGDLS and CDR2 YYNGEE. The TCR comes from an adult with an advanced solid tumor such as melanoma, head and neck, liver or kidney cancer. This chain joins TRBV9 and TRBJ1-1; TRBD1 is a possible D gene (5 bases). This specimen consisted of CD4+ or CD8+ T cells sorted from blood, obtained in a trial of the OX40 agonist ivuxolimab. CDR3 sequence reads: CASMGGPMNTEAFF. Here the CDR3 DNA reads TGTGCCAGCATGGGGGGTCCCATGAACACTGAAGCTTTCTTT. The full variable domain, its missing parts supplied by reference TRBV9 and TRBJ1-1, is DSGVTQTPKHLITATGQRVTLRCSPRSGDLSVYWYQQSLDQGLQFLIQYYNGEERAKGNILERFSAQQFPDLHSELNLSSLELGDSALYFCASMGGPMNTEAFFGQGTRLTVV.